Below, 27 T cell receptor beta chains from the same sample are listed, as sequenced in a study of cytomegalovirus exposure and HLA in healthy donors. Use of 60 Vbeta and 13 Jbeta primers characterized the PCR. Data came from immunoSEQ multiplex PCR; TCRdb stores just in-frame clones and leaves some out. The sample carries 100,000 to 150,000 clones, more than 65% recorded once. Source material: PBMCs. Every receptor here comes from a man between 18 and 35 years old in good health and CMV-seronegative.

This clone is a singleton in its sample. The DNA for the CDR3 is TGTGCCAGCAGCGGGGGAGGTGGGGGGGCTGGCTACACCTTC. It is translated as CASSGGGGGAGYTF. This chain connects TRBV25-1 to TRBJ1-2; D might be TRBD1 (6 bases). The CDR3 sequence is 14 residues long. V was clipped by 6 bases and J by 7 bases, with 18 bases between them. Germline V gives CDR1 MGHDK, CDR2 SYGVNS.

The chain is built from TRBV6-6 and TRBJ1-1; D is undetermined. Germline-derived CDR1 and CDR2 are MNHNY and SVGAGI (reference sequence). The CDR3 contains 13 residues. V gave up 7 bases and J gave up 2 bases, with 11 bases separating them. The CDR3 sequence: CASTEGANTEAFF. CDR3 in DNA: TGTGCCAGCACCGAGGGCGCCAACACTGAAGCTTTCTTT.

The chain recombines TRBV25-1 with TRBJ1-1; D is ambiguous. V lost 5 bases and J 1 base, leaving 11 bases between the germline ends. The CDR3 is 14 amino acids. Germline V CDR1 and CDR2: MGHDK, SYGVNS. The CDR3 DNA sequence: TGTGCCAGCAGTCTAGGAACGGGGAACACTGAAGCTTTCTTT. Protein: CASSLGTGNTEAFF.

The chain combines TRBV13 with TRBJ1-2; 10 nucleotides match TRBD1. The germline V gene encodes CDR1 PRHDT and CDR2 FYEKMQ (reference sequence). J was trimmed by 9 bases and V by 4 bases; bases with no gene match: 14. The CDR3 consists of 16 residues. The CDR3 DNA follows: TGTGCCAGCAGCTACGGGACAGGGGTTCCGACTCCACGCTACACCTTC. It is translated as CASSYGTGVPTPRYTF.

This clone was detected once. The chain is built from TRBV27 and TRBJ2-2; perhaps TRBD2 as D (7 bases). Germline V gene lookup returns CDR1 MNHEY and CDR2 SMNVEV (reference sequence). V lost 0 bases and J lost 0, with 8 bases in between. CDR3 length: 16 amino acids. Here the CDR3 reads CASSLSGGPNTGELFF. CDR3 bases: TGTGCCAGCAGTTTATCGGGGGGGCCGAACACCGGGGAGCTGTTTTTT.

The count of this clone is one. This chain joins TRBV7-3 and TRBJ2-1; 9 bases match TRBD2. The V segment lost 0 bases and the J segment 6 bases; nucleotides outside the gene matches: 6. The CDR3 covers 16 residues. Germline CDR1 SGHTA, CDR2 FQGTGA. CDR3 region: CASSLTGAGGTNEQFF. The CDR3 DNA reads as TGTGCCAGCAGCTTAACTGGAGCGGGGGGTACCAATGAGCAGTTCTTC.

The chain carries TRBV19 and TRBJ1-1; D is undetermined. Germline CDR1 is LNHDA and CDR2 is SQIVND (reference sequence). CDR3 size: 13 residues. V was trimmed by 3 bases and J by 1 base, leaving 6 bases between them. CDR3 amino acids: CASSIEGNTEAFF. The CDR3 coding sequence is TGTGCCAGTAGTATCGAGGGGAACACTGAAGCTTTCTTT. The variable domain in full, with the rest retrieved from reference TRBV19 and TRBJ1-1, is DGGITQSPKYLFRKEGQNVTLSCEQNLNHDAMYWYRQDPGQGLRLIYYSQIVNDFQKGDIAEGYSVSREKKESFPLTVTSAQKNPTAFYLCASSIEGNTEAFFGQGTRLTVV.

This clone was found once. In DNA, the CDR3 is TGTGCCAGCAGCTCCCAGGGGGGCACAGATACGCAGTATTTT. As protein: CASSSQGGTDTQYF. The chain couples TRBV9 to TRBJ2-3, with 7 bases aligning to TRBD1. The germline V gene has CDR1 SGDLS and CDR2 YYNGEE. The CDR3 spans 14 residues. Unmatched junction bases numbered 3, after V lost 4 bases and J lost 1 base. The full variable domain, with the rest looked up from reference TRBV9 and TRBJ2-3, is DSGVTQTPKHLITATGQRVTLRCSPRSGDLSVYWYQQSLDQGLQFLIQYYNGEERAKGNILERFSAQQFPDLHSELNLSSLELGDSALYFCASSSQGGTDTQYFGPGTRLTVL.

The chain is built from TRBV29-1 and TRBJ2-5; 7 bases agree with TRBD1. J was trimmed by 4 bases and V by 6 bases; bases with no gene match: 2. This CDR3 contains 11 residues. The germline gives CDR1 SQVTM, CDR2 ANQGSEA. The CDR3 protein is CSVGQSETQYF. DNA of the CDR3: TGCAGCGTGGGACAGTCAGAGACCCAGTACTTC.

The sample holds one count of this clone. The genes are TRBV9 and TRBJ1-1, with 8 nucleotides matching TRBD1. CDR1 is SGDLS and CDR2 is YYNGEE in the germline V gene. CDR3 length: 14 residues. V dropped 3 bases and J dropped 4; count of bases not matched to a gene: 5. The CDR3 nucleotides are TGTGCCAGCAGCGCCCCGGACAGGGTCACTGAAGCTTTCTTT. Translating it yields CASSAPDRVTEAFF.

The chain recombines TRBV29-1 with TRBJ1-1; the D is unclear. Trimming took off 3 bases at V and 6 bases at J, with 8 bases between the two ends. The CDR3 covers 11 residues. The germline V gene encodes CDR1 SQVTM and CDR2 ANQGSEA. Written as DNA, the CDR3 is TGCAGCGTTGATGACTTCGCTGAAGCTTTCTTT. Translated: CSVDDFAEAFF.

The chain joins TRBV13 to TRBJ1-2; possible D gene TRBD1, 5 bases. Germline lookup yields CDR1 PRHDT and CDR2 FYEKMQ (reference sequence). There are 15 residues in the CDR3. V was cut by 0 bases and J by 8 bases, with 16 bases left in between. CDR3 sequence (DNA): TGTGCCAGCAGCTTAGGCGGGGCAGCAGCGGGGGGCTACACCTTC. Protein: CASSLGGAAAGGYTF.

The rearrangement joins TRBV6-1 to TRBJ1-1; D may be TRBD1 (6 bases). V was trimmed by 6 bases and J by 0 bases, leaving 14 bases between them. Germline loops: CDR1 MNHNS, CDR2 SASEGT. The CDR3 is made up of 15 amino acids. The CDR3 DNA reads TGTGCCAGCAGATACAGGGAAAACATGAACACTGAAGCTTTCTTT. Translating it yields CASRYRENMNTEAFF.

Concerning this clone: This sample includes further DNA sequences coding for the same CDR3. The V and J genes are TRBV6-6 and TRBJ1-1; D is unclear. Germline CDR1 is MNHNY and CDR2 is SVGAGI (reference sequence). The CDR3 consists of 13 residues. Trimming removed 2 bases at V and 1 base at J, with 5 bases between. The CDR3 region is CASSYGGNTEAFF. CDR3 bases: TGTGCCAGCAGTTACGGAGGGAACACTGAAGCTTTCTTT.

The rearrangement joins TRBV11-2 to TRBJ2-4; 9 positions agree with TRBD2. The CDR3 runs to 15 residues. Germline V CDR1 and CDR2: SGHAT, FQNNGV. The V gene end was trimmed by 3 bases and the J gene end by 1 base; junction bases not matched to a gene: 1. The CDR3 here is CASSLAGGAKNIQYF. The CDR3 DNA reads as TGTGCCAGCAGCTTGGCGGGGGGGGCCAAAAACATTCAGTACTTC.

The chain has TRBV5-1 and TRBJ2-2; D gene uncertain. In germline, CDR1 is SGHRS, CDR2 YFSETQ. Trimming pared 6 bases from V and 7 bases from J, leaving 10 bases between. This CDR3 spans 12 amino acids. CDR3 region: CASNEYDGELFF. The DNA for the CDR3 is TGCGCCAGCAATGAGTATGACGGGGAGCTGTTTTTT.

V usage is TRBV29-1 and J usage is TRBJ1-1; 7 nucleotides align to TRBD1. This CDR3 is 14 amino acids long. Germline V gene data show CDR1 as SQVTM and CDR2 as ANQGSEA. V trimming: 6 bases; J trimming: 0 bases; junction bases outside the gene matches: 7. CDR3 sequence (DNA): TGCAGCGTACGTCCCGGGACAGTGAACACTGAAGCTTTCTTT. Translated: CSVRPGTVNTEAFF.

The chain couples TRBV7-2 to TRBJ2-4, with 9 bases matching TRBD1. With 5 bases clipped from V and 7 bases from J, the junction kept 9 bases outside the gene matches. CDR1 is SGHTA, CDR2 FQGNSA, per germline. CDR3 size: 15 residues. The CDR3 region is CASSQKGQGGNIQYF. CDR3 coding DNA: TGTGCCAGCAGCCAAAAGGGACAGGGCGGGAACATTCAGTACTTC.

In its sample, this clone was seen once. This chain uses TRBV2 with TRBJ1-1; 12 nucleotides agree with TRBD1. Looked up from germline, CDR1 is SNHLY and CDR2 is FYNNEI. The CDR3 extends over 17 amino acids. The V and J ends lost 4 bases and 1 base, in that order; junction bases with no gene match: 7. CDR3 protein: CASSVPGQGARNTEAFF. CDR3 in DNA: TGTGCCAGCAGTGTACCGGGACAGGGGGCACGGAACACTGAAGCTTTCTTT. The full variable domain, completed using reference TRBV2 and TRBJ1-1, is EPEVTQTPSHQVTQMGQEVILRCVPISNHLYFYWYRQILGQKVEFLVSFYNNEISEKSEIFDDQFSVERPDGSNFTLKIRSTKLEDSAMYFCASSVPGQGARNTEAFFGQGTRLTVV.

The chain joins TRBV29-1 to TRBJ1-4; no clear D gene. Trimming stripped 1 base from V and 4 bases from J, with 10 bases between. Per germline, CDR1 SQVTM and CDR2 ANQGSEA. The CDR3 is 14 residues long. The DNA of the CDR3 is TGCAGCGTTGAAGGGTCGGGAAATAATGAAAAACTGTTTTTT. It translates to CSVEGSGNNEKLFF. Filled out from reference TRBV29-1 and TRBJ1-4, the complete variable domain reads SAVISQKPSRDICQRGTSLTIQCQVDSQVTMMFWYRQQPGQSLTLIATANQGSEATYESGFVIDKFPISRPNLTFSTLTVSNMSPEDSSIYLCSVEGSGNNEKLFFGSGTQLSVL.

The chain couples TRBV2 to TRBJ2-6; D is possibly TRBD1 (5 bases). Germline V gene data show CDR1 as SNHLY and CDR2 as FYNNEI. Trimming stripped 5 bases from V and 0 bases from J, with 11 bases between. The CDR3 runs to 16 residues. CDR3 region: CASSLRQNSGANVLTF. CDR3 nucleotides: TGTGCCAGCAGTCTACGACAGAACTCTGGGGCCAACGTCCTGACTTTC.

The chain combines TRBV7-3 with TRBJ1-2; 7 bases match TRBD1. V gave up 3 bases and J gave up 6 bases; unmatched junction bases: 7. The V gene's germline CDR1 is SGHTA and CDR2 FQGTGA. The CDR3 loop spans 14 amino acids. This CDR3 is CASSLSQGEDGYTF. CDR3 DNA: TGTGCCAGCAGCTTGAGTCAGGGGGAGGATGGCTACACCTTC.

V is TRBV19 and J is TRBJ1-2, with D maybe TRBD1 (5 bases). The CDR3 loop spans 14 amino acids. Between the trimmed V and J ends, which lost 3 bases and 4 bases, there was a span of 12 bases. Germline CDR1 reads LNHDA; CDR2 reads SQIVND (reference sequence). In nucleotides, the CDR3 is TGTGCCAGTAGTATCGCAGGGTCGGGCTATGGCTACACCTTC. Translated: CASSIAGSGYGYTF.

CDR3 coding DNA: TGTGCCTGCCGCGGGAGGTGGGGGGCTAACACTGAAGCTTTCTTT. Residues: CACRGRWGANTEAFF. The chain recombines TRBV5-8 with TRBJ1-1; possible D gene TRBD1, 6 bases. The CDR3 has 15 residues. Germline CDR1 reads SGHTS; CDR2 reads YDEGEE. The V gene lost 10 bases and the J gene lost 2 bases, with 21 bases spanning the gap.

The CDR3 here is CASSEGQGMNQPQHF. DNA for the CDR3: TGTGCCAGCAGTGAAGGGCAGGGGATGAATCAGCCCCAGCATTTT. The chain employs TRBV2 and TRBJ1-5; D perhaps matches TRBD1 (6 bases). There are 15 residues in the CDR3. The V gene's germline CDR1 is SNHLY and CDR2 FYNNEI. Trimming shortened V by 1 base and J by 4 bases, and 11 bases separated the two germline ends. Drawing the rest from reference TRBV2 and TRBJ1-5, the complete variable domain is EPEVTQTPSHQVTQMGQEVILRCVPISNHLYFYWYRQILGQKVEFLVSFYNNEISEKSEIFDDQFSVERPDGSNFTLKIRSTKLEDSAMYFCASSEGQGMNQPQHFGDGTRLSIL.

The J gene is TRBJ2-5, the V gene TRBV7-9, with 7 bases fitting TRBD2. The tail of the sequence fits TRBJ2-7 better, so the J call may be wrong. CDR3 length: 12 amino acids. Germline assignment: CDR1 SEHNR and CDR2 FQNEAQ (reference sequence). DNA for the CDR3: TGTGCCAGCAGCCATGGACTAGACGAGCAGTACTTC. It specifies CASSHGLDEQYF.

This clone was detected once. The rearrangement links TRBV5-8 to TRBJ1-2; D is possibly TRBD1 (5 bases). Trimming pared 4 bases from V and 2 bases from J, leaving 12 bases between. CDR1 and CDR2 from the germline V gene are SGHTS and YDEGEE. The CDR3 covers 14 residues. CDR3 nucleotides: TGTGCCAGCAGCCTTACAGGACCGAACTATGGCTACACCTTC. Translating it yields CASSLTGPNYGYTF.